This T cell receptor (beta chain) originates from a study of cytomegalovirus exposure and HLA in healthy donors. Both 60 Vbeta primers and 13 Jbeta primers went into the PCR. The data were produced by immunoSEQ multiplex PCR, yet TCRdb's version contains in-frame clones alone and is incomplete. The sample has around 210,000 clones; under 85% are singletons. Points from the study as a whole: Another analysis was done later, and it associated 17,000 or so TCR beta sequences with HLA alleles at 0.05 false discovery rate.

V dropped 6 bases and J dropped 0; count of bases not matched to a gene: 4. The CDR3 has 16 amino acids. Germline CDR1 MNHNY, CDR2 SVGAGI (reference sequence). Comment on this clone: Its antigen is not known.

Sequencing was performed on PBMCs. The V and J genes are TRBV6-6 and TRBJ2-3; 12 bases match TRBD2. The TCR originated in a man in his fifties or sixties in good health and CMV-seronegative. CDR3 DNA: TGTGCCAGCAGCCGAGGGACTAGCGGGAGCACAGATACGCAGTATTTT. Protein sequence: CASSRGTSGSTDTQYF.